These 8 T cell receptor beta chains were all obtained from the same sample, sequenced in a study of blood T cell repertoires in COVID-19. Profiled with immunoSEQ multiplex PCR; TCRdb holds only in-frame clones, not every one. Of about 260,000 clones in the sample, 70% to 90% were seen once. Specimen: peripheral blood. The receptors originated from a woman in her forties with acute or convalescent COVID-19.

The genes are TRBV3-1 (or the pseudogene TRBV3-2) and TRBJ1-2; 7 positions agree with TRBD1. Germline trimming cut 1 base from V and 2 bases from J; bases unmatched to any gene: 4. Germline V CDR1 and CDR2: LGHDT, YNNKEL (reference sequence). This CDR3 contains 15 residues. CDR3 sequence: CASSQASGQNYGYTF. The CDR3 nucleotides read TGTGCCAGCAGCCAAGCCTCGGGACAGAACTATGGCTACACCTTC.

The gene calls are TRBV5-6 and TRBJ1-2; 12 bases map to TRBD1. The CDR3 is 16 residues long. Germline V lookup: CDR1 SGHDT, CDR2 YYEEEE. V lost 2 bases, J lost 7 bases, and 9 bases stayed unmatched. CDR3 region: CASSFTTGTGGFGYTF. DNA for the CDR3: TGTGCCAGCAGCTTCACCACCGGGACAGGGGGCTTTGGCTACACCTTC.

The sample holds one count of this clone. The chain is built from TRBV6-1 and TRBJ2-1; D is uncertain. Germline V gene lookup returns CDR1 MNHNS and CDR2 SASEGT. Trimming took 5 bases from V and 5 from J, leaving 7 bases between them. The CDR3 length is 12 residues. CDR3 DNA: TGTGCCAGCAGTACGAGTCACAATGAGCAGTTCTTC. This translates into CASSTSHNEQFF.

The J gene is TRBJ2-5, the V gene TRBV2, with 12 positions matching TRBD2. Germline V gene sequence: CDR1 SNHLY, CDR2 FYNNEI. This CDR3 has 14 amino acids. With 6 bases clipped from V and 12 bases from J, the junction kept 11 bases outside the gene matches. CDR3 bases: TGTGCCAGCAGCTTACTAGCGGGGGGCTCTCCTAAGTACTTC. This codes for CASSLLAGGSPKYF.

The CDR3: CASGLVPMGQGGRYNSPLHF. The CDR3 region has the DNA TGTGCTAGTGGTTTGGTACCAATGGGACAGGGAGGGAGGTATAATTCACCCCTCCACTTT. The V call is TRBV12-5, the J call TRBJ1-6; 9 nucleotides align to TRBD1. This CDR3 spans 20 amino acids. J gave up 4 bases and V 0 bases, and 13 bases lay outside the gene matches. Germline CDR1 LGHNT, CDR2 FRNRAP. Combining the CDR3 with reference TRBV12-5 and TRBJ1-6 gives the whole variable domain DARVTQTPRHKVTEMGQEVTMRCQPILGHNTVFWYRQTMMQGLELLAYFRNRAPLDDSGMPKDRFSAEMPDATLATLKIQPSEPRDSAVYFCASGLVPMGQGGRYNSPLHFGNGTRLTVT.

The rearrangement links TRBV21-1 to TRBJ1-2; the table's D gene call, TRBD1, was not cross checked with the DNA. TRBV21-1 represents a pseudogene. CDR3 size: 14 residues. The CDR3 DNA follows: TGTGCCACCAGGGCGGGACAGGGTAACTATGGCTACACCTTC. Translation: CATRAGQGNYGYTF.

CDR3 protein: CATSRSGGAPNYGYTF. The CDR3 DNA follows: TGTGCCACCAGCAGATCGGGGGGGGCCCCTAACTATGGCTACACCTTC. The chain links TRBV15 to TRBJ1-2; a weak D match, TRBD1 (6 bases). The CDR3 extends over 16 amino acids. Per germline, CDR1 LNHNV and CDR2 YYDKDF (reference sequence). V was clipped by 2 bases and J by 0 bases, with 13 bases between them.

The chain recombines TRBV30 with TRBJ1-2; D ambiguous. Trimming removed 0 bases at V and 10 bases at J, with 9 bases between. This CDR3 is 11 amino acids long. Germline loops: CDR1 GTSNPN, CDR2 SVGIG (reference sequence). The CDR3 loop is CAWSVSHYYTF. The CDR3 DNA reads TGTGCCTGGAGTGTAAGTCACTACTACACCTTC.